One and the same sample provided the 13 T cell receptor beta chains below, sequenced in a study of blood T cell repertoires in COVID-19. Produced via immunoSEQ multiplex PCR; TCRdb's table is partial and in-frame only. The data show almost 50,000 clones, around 68% seen once. Source material: peripheral blood. The receptors were sampled from a woman aged 70-85 years with acute or convalescent COVID-19.

There are a few counts of this clone. The rearrangement joins TRBV11-2 to TRBJ2-7; 10 bases line up with TRBD1. V lost 1 base and J lost 2; bases outside the gene matches: 5. The CDR3 is 16 amino acids. Germline V gives CDR1 SGHAT, CDR2 FQNNGV. The CDR3 reads CASSLASGQGPYEQYF. CDR3 DNA sequence: TGTGCCAGCAGCTTAGCTTCGGGACAGGGGCCCTACGAGCAGTACTTC.

J is TRBJ2-7 and V is TRBV7-2; 11 positions agree with TRBD2. Germline CDR1 reads SGHTA; CDR2 reads FQGNSA. The J segment lost 1 base and the V segment lost 4 bases, leaving 15 bases of the junction unmatched. This CDR3 region has 19 residues. The CDR3 DNA reads as TGTGCCAGCAGCTATAAACCAACTCTACTAGCGGGAGTTTCCTACGAGCAGTACTTC. This codes for CASSYKPTLLAGVSYEQYF.

DNA for the CDR3: TGTGCCAGCAGCTTAATGCGTAATGAGCAGTTCTTC. It codes for CASSLMRNEQFF. The chain uses TRBV7-3 and TRBJ2-1; D is ambiguous. This CDR3 has 12 amino acids. CDR1 is SGHTA and CDR2 is FQGTGA in the germline V gene. Between the trimmed V and J ends, which lost 1 base and 7 bases, there was a span of 5 bases.

CDR3 bases: TGTGCCAGCGGCGGGTACCAAGAGACCCAGTACTTC. Protein sequence: CASGGYQETQYF. The chain recombines TRBV7-8 with TRBJ2-5, with a possible D match to TRBD2 (5 bases). V was trimmed by 8 bases and J by 0 bases, leaving 7 bases between them. The CDR3 sequence is 12 residues long. The germline V gene has CDR1 SGHVS and CDR2 FQNEAQ.

The gene calls are TRBV5-5 and TRBJ1-2; the match to TRBD1 covers 7 bases. V shed 4 bases and J 6 bases; nucleotides not matched to a gene: 15. This CDR3 is built from 16 residues. Per the germline V gene, CDR1 is SGHKS and CDR2 is YYEKEE (reference sequence). The chain's CDR3 is CASSARPNRGRDGYTF. CDR3 coding DNA: TGTGCCAGCAGCGCTCGACCAAACAGGGGAAGAGATGGCTACACCTTC.

The genes are TRBV9 and TRBJ1-6, with TRBD1 as a possible D gene (6 bases). Germline V CDR1 and CDR2: SGDLS, YYNGEE. Trimming shortened V by 0 bases and J by 10 bases, and 8 bases separated the two germline ends. CDR3 size: 13 residues. CDR3 region: CASSVGGHSPLHF. The CDR3 DNA reads as TGTGCCAGCAGCGTAGGGGGGCACTCACCCCTCCACTTT.

This chain joins TRBV2 and TRBJ1-3, with a tentative D call TRBD1 (5 bases). Germline V gene sequence: CDR1 SNHLY, CDR2 FYNNEI. V was cut by 1 base and J by 4 bases, with 11 bases left in between. The CDR3 length is 15 residues. The CDR3 sequence is CASSEEGGAGNTIYF. CDR3 sequence (DNA): TGTGCCAGCAGTGAAGAAGGAGGGGCCGGAAACACCATATATTTT.

J is TRBJ1-3 and V is TRBV4-1; D remains unclear. The CDR3 totals 14 residues. Trimming cost V 1 base and J 2 bases, with 6 bases left between them. The germline gives CDR1 MGHRA, CDR2 YSYEKL. The CDR3 coding sequence is TGCGCCAGCAGCCAAGGGAGGGCTGGAAACACCATATATTTT. Translated: CASSQGRAGNTIYF.

This clone was counted only a few times. V and J are TRBV27 and TRBJ2-7; TRBD1 aligns across 10 bases. The V and J ends lost 4 bases and 5 bases, in that order; junction bases with no gene match: 5. Germline assignment: CDR1 MNHEY and CDR2 SMNVEV (reference sequence). The CDR3 totals 14 residues. CDR3 region: CASSWTGGVDEQYF. CDR3 coding DNA: TGTGCCAGCAGTTGGACAGGGGGTGTCGACGAGCAGTACTTC.

V usage is TRBV7-3 and J usage is TRBJ1-6; no definite D call. Germline loops: CDR1 SGHTA, CDR2 FQGTGA. The CDR3 sequence is 13 residues long. V lost 0 bases, J lost 10 bases, and 7 bases lay in between. The CDR3 region is CASSLTKHSPLHF. In nucleotides, the CDR3 is TGTGCCAGCAGCTTAACGAAGCACTCACCCCTCCACTTT.

This clone was recorded only once. The genes are TRBV19 and TRBJ1-1; TRBD1 might be the D (5 bases). Germline V gene sequence: CDR1 LNHDA, CDR2 SQIVND (reference sequence). V was cut by 2 bases and J by 3 bases, with 7 bases left in between. There are 13 residues in the CDR3. In nucleotides, the CDR3 is TGTGCCAGTAGTATACAGGGTTACACTGAAGCTTTCTTT. Amino acid sequence: CASSIQGYTEAFF.

The V gene is TRBV2, the J gene TRBJ1-6; D gene unclear. Trimming pared 1 base from V and 1 base from J, leaving 8 bases between. Germline CDR1 is SNHLY and CDR2 is FYNNEI. The CDR3 extends over 16 amino acids. The CDR3 nucleotides read TGTGCCAGCAGTGAAGGTGGCAGGTCCTATAATTCACCCCTCCACTTT. It is translated as CASSEGGRSYNSPLHF.

The chain carries TRBV18 and TRBJ2-7, with a weak D call TRBD1 (6 bases). Germline-derived CDR1 and CDR2 are KGHSH and LQKENI. V was trimmed by 6 bases and J by 3 bases, leaving 12 bases between them. The CDR3 is made up of 13 amino acids. CDR3 residues: CASSQDRFYEQYF. The DNA of the CDR3 is TGTGCCAGCTCTCAAGACAGGTTCTACGAGCAGTACTTC.